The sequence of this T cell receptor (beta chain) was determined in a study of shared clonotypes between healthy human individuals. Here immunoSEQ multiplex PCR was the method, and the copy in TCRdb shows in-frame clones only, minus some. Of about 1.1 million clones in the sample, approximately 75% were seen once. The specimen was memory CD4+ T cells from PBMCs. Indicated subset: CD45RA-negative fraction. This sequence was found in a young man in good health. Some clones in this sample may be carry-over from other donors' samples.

This CDR3 is CASSLGHPNYGYTF. The DNA of the CDR3 is TGTGCCAGCAGCCTAGGACACCCTAACTATGGCTACACCTTC. The chain recombines TRBV11-1 with TRBJ1-2; possibly TRBD1 for D (5 bases). Deletions cut 5 bases from V and 0 bases from J, with 10 bases between. CDR1 SGHAT and CDR2 FQDESV come from the germline V gene (reference sequence). The CDR3 is made up of 14 amino acids.